This T cell receptor beta chain came from a study of cytomegalovirus exposure and HLA in healthy donors. Study summary: In an early release, HLA-typed donors contributed 77 million or so unique TCR sequences. Whole-study findings and limits: A later analysis found TCR association rates differed by HLA locus, highest for DRB1 and lowest for HLA-C.

With 2 bases removed from V and 2 bases from J, the gap between germline ends came to 8 bases. The V gene's germline CDR1 is MNHEY and CDR2 SVGAGI. This CDR3 comprises 14 residues. Amplification used 60 Vbeta primers and 13 Jbeta primers. Generated by immunoSEQ multiplex PCR, the TCRdb table keeps only in-frame clones and is missing some. The sample consists of roughly 200,000 clones, around three quarters of them appearing once. This clone was counted between two and nine times. Its specificity is not known. The material sequenced was PBMCs. The sequence was collected from a woman under 40 in good health and CMV-seropositive. The rearrangement joins TRBV6-5 to TRBJ2-3; the D gene is possibly TRBD1 (6 bases). The DNA of the CDR3 is TGTGCCAGCAGTTACGACAGGTTCACAGATACGCAGTATTTT. Translating it yields CASSYDRFTDTQYF.